Listed below are T cell receptor beta chains from one sample, sequenced in a study of blood T cells in healthy people across ages. TCRdb processed the 5' RACE reads anew with MiXCR; each CDR3 protein has one entry. Found here are around 1,500,000 distinct CDR3 sequences, roughly 45% of them singletons; the top ten hold 7% to 9%. The sequencing input was blood. The source of these receptors is a woman younger than 30 in good health. CDR3s include the opening cysteine and the closing phenylalanine or tryptophan. The D gene is left open where the match is weak. Where a row states a size, it is once, few, many or the class of an expanded clone; other rows omit it.

J gene,clone size,V gene,D gene,CDR3 DNA,CDR3 protein
TRBJ2-3,many,TRBV7-2,.,TGTGCCAGCAGCTTAGTTTTGAGTGATACGCAGTATTTT,CASSLVLSDTQYF
TRBJ2-2,.,TRBV4-1,.,TGCGCCAGCAGCCAAGGGAAGTTAAGAGGGGCCGTCAGCGCCGGGGAGCTGTTTTTT,CASSQGKLRGAVSAGELFF
TRBJ2-4,once,TRBV7-2,TRBD1,TGTGCCAGCAGCTCGGGACAGATATCCTACGGGCAGTACTTC,CASSSGQISYGQYF
TRBJ2-1,.,TRBV3-1,.,TGTGCCAGCAGCCAGGGGCGGGACAATGAGCAGTTCTTC,CASSQGRDNEQFF
TRBJ2-7,few,TRBV10-3,TRBD2,TGTGCCATCAGGGGGACTAGCGAAGGGGCTAACTACGAGCAGTACTTC,CAIRGTSEGANYEQYF
TRBJ2-3,.,TRBV24-1,.,TGTGCCACCTCCGGCGGGAACGCAGATACGCAGTATTTT,CATSGGNADTQYF
TRBJ2-1,.,TRBV7-9,.,TGTGCCAGCAGCTTAGCGCTGCCCTACAATGAGCAGTTCTTC,CASSLALPYNEQFF
TRBJ2-5,.,TRBV7-9,TRBD2,TGTGCCAGCAGCTGGAAAAGCGGGGCTCAAGAGACCCAGTACTTC,CASSWKSGAQETQYF
TRBJ1-2,.,TRBV28,TRBD1,TGTGCCAGCAGTTCCACCGGGACAGGGGGCAAAGTTTATGGCTACACCTTC,CASSSTGTGGKVYGYTF
TRBJ2-7,many,TRBV5-1,TRBD1,TGCGCCAGCAGCCTGGACAGGGGCTCTTCCGAGCAGTACTTC,CASSLDRGSSEQYF
TRBJ1-1,.,TRBV3-1,TRBD1,TGTGCCAGCAGCCATCGGACAGGGGGCGGGAACACTGAAGCTTTCTTT,CASSHRTGGGNTEAFF
TRBJ2-1,.,TRBV10-3,TRBD2,TGTGCCACCTATGGGACTAGCGGGAGGTATACTCCTAATGAGCAGTTCTTC,CATYGTSGRYTPNEQFF
TRBJ2-2,.,TRBV4-1,TRBD2,TGCGCCAGCAGCCCCGGCCTACTAGCGGGGGGGAAGAACACCGGGGAGCTGTTTTTT,CASSPGLLAGGKNTGELFF
TRBJ2-3,few,TRBV7-3,.,TGTGCCAGCAGCTTAGCCAAGGGAGATACGCAGTATTTT,CASSLAKGDTQYF
TRBJ2-3,.,TRBV7-2,TRBD2,TGTGCCAGCAGCTCCGACCCTATAGCGGGGGGCCCAGATACGCAGTATTTT,CASSSDPIAGGPDTQYF
TRBJ2-1,.,TRBV4-1,.,TGCGCCAGCAGCCGCGCCGGGGGCCACAATGAGCAGTTCTTC,CASSRAGGHNEQFF
TRBJ2-1,.,TRBV6-1,.,TGTGCCAGCAGACGAACGGGACAAGGAGGGACGTACAATGAGCAGTTCTTC,CASRRTGQGGTYNEQFF
TRBJ2-1,.,TRBV9,.,TGTGCCAGCAGCGTATACATGGGGGTGAAGTCTGAGCAGTTCTTC,CASSVYMGVKSEQFF
TRBJ1-2,few,TRBV28,TRBD1,TGTGCCAGCGCTGAAACAGGGGAAAAGGATGGCTACACCTTC,CASAETGEKDGYTF
TRBJ1-2,few,TRBV6-5,.,TGTGCCAGCAGTTACTCGACGGTCTCAAAACGGTATGGCTACACCTTC,CASSYSTVSKRYGYTF
TRBJ2-7,.,TRBV6-2/TRBV6-3,.,TGTGCCGGCAGTCAACAATTCAGGGAGCCCTACGAGCAGTACTTC,CAGSQQFREPYEQYF
TRBJ1-5,few,TRBV7-2,.,TGTGCCAGCAGCTCAAATGGAGGGCTAGCCCAGCATTTT,CASSSNGGLAQHF
TRBJ2-7,.,TRBV20-1,.,TGCAGTGCTAGGAGGGAGGCAACCTACGAGCAGTACTTC,CSARREATYEQYF
TRBJ2-3,.,TRBV20-1,.,TGCAGTGCTGCCGCTAGCGAGCGCACAGATACGCAGTATTTT,CSAAASERTDTQYF
TRBJ1-2,few,TRBV3-1,.,TGTGCCAGCAGCCAAGGGGGTGCCCAGTATGGCTACACCTTC,CASSQGGAQYGYTF
TRBJ2-1,.,TRBV29-1,.,TGCAGCGTTGGGGCAGGATTTAAAAATGAGCAGTTCTTC,CSVGAGFKNEQFF
TRBJ2-5,.,TRBV4-2,.,TGTGCCAGCAGCCAAGATTTGGGCCTCTTCGAGACCCAGTACTTC,CASSQDLGLFETQYF
TRBJ2-7,.,TRBV10-3,.,TGTGCCATCAGTGAAGGGACAACCTCCTACGAGCAGTACTTC,CAISEGTTSYEQYF
TRBJ2-1,.,TRBV20-1,.,TGCAGTGCCCCCGGCGCGCTCTCCTACAATGAGCAGTTCTTC,CSAPGALSYNEQFF
TRBJ1-6,.,TRBV4-1,.,TGCGCCAGCAGCGAGGAGGGGCAAGGTTCACCCCTCCACTTT,CASSEEGQGSPLHF
TRBJ2-6,.,TRBV20-1,.,TGCAGTGCTAGGGGTCTAGCGAGAGGCCCTGGGGCCAACGTCCTGACTTTC,CSARGLARGPGANVLTF
TRBJ1-6,few,TRBV14,.,TGTGCCAGCAGCCAAGTAAATTCACCCCTCCACTTT,CASSQVNSPLHF
TRBJ2-5,few,TRBV28,TRBD1,TGTGCCAGCAGTTTTGGACAGGGAAGCCCAGAGACCCAGTACTTC,CASSFGQGSPETQYF
TRBJ2-3,.,TRBV29-1,.,TGCAGCGTCCTAGGAGAGCGGGGCACAGATACGCAGTATTTT,CSVLGERGTDTQYF
TRBJ1-5,once,TRBV20-1,.,TGCAGTGCTAGTGATATAGGGCCAGTCAGTCAGCCCCAGCATTTT,CSASDIGPVSQPQHF
TRBJ1-2,.,TRBV28,.,TGTGCCAGCAGTTCCCCCAGCACCAACTATGGCTACACCTTC,CASSSPSTNYGYTF
TRBJ1-4,.,TRBV15,.,TGTGCCACCAGCAGAGAGGGGCTTGGTGAAAAACTGTTTTTT,CATSREGLGEKLFF
TRBJ1-1,.,TRBV7-9,TRBD1,TGTGCCAGCAGCAGGGGACAGGGAACGGATACTGAAGCTTTCTTT,CASSRGQGTDTEAFF
TRBJ1-2,.,TRBV7-9,.,TGTGCCAGCAGTTTCTGGAGGGACAACTATGGCTACACCTTC,CASSFWRDNYGYTF
TRBJ2-1,.,TRBV30,.,TGTGCCTGGAGTCCTCTGGGGGGTGAGCAGTTCTTC,CAWSPLGGEQFF
TRBJ2-1,many,TRBV5-1,.,TGCGCCAGCAGCTTAGGGATAGCGTCCCACAATGAGCAGTTCTTC,CASSLGIASHNEQFF
TRBJ1-5,few,TRBV6-5,.,TGTGCCAGCACCCCCGTGGGGGGTGGTAACCAGCATTTT,CASTPVGGGNQHF
TRBJ1-5,.,TRBV2,.,TGTGCCAGCAGTCTTAGTGGCCCCCAGCATTTT,CASSLSGPQHF
TRBJ2-1,many,TRBV12-3/TRBV12-4,TRBD2,TGTGCCAGCAGTCCTGGGACTAGCGGCTTTACTGAGCAGTTCTTC,CASSPGTSGFTEQFF
TRBJ1-5,few,TRBV20-1,TRBD1,TGCAGTGCTAGTGATACGACAGGGCGTCATCAGCCCCAGCATTTT,CSASDTTGRHQPQHF
TRBJ2-7,few,TRBV21-1,.,TGTGCCAGCAGCAAACGGGGGAGCTCCTACGAGCAGTACTTC,CASSKRGSSYEQYF
TRBJ2-5,.,TRBV6-5,.,TGTGCCAGCGGGAACGGGGAGACCCAGTACTTC,CASGNGETQYF
TRBJ2-1,.,TRBV6-4,.,TGTGCCAGCAGTGACTCTTCGAATTACCTCAATGAGCAGTTCTTC,CASSDSSNYLNEQFF
TRBJ2-7,.,TRBV12-3/TRBV12-4,.,TGTGCCAGCAGTTCATCGACGGGTCAGGGTTCTTACGAGCAGTACTTC,CASSSSTGQGSYEQYF